One sample yielded the 26 T cell receptor beta chains listed below, sequenced in a study of blood T cell repertoires in COVID-19. Generated by immunoSEQ multiplex PCR, the TCRdb table keeps only in-frame clones and is missing some. The sample has fewer than 45,000 clones; roughly 89% are singletons. Sequencing used peripheral blood. The receptor set was obtained from a man aged 60 to 75 with active or convalescent COVID-19.

The rearrangement links TRBV7-9 to TRBJ2-5; 9 positions match TRBD2. The CDR3 has 17 residues. V shed 5 bases, J shed 7 bases, and the junction held 17 bases outside the gene matches. The V gene's germline CDR1 is SEHNR and CDR2 FQNEAQ (reference sequence). The CDR3 loop is CASSQPGTSWMVATQYF. The CDR3 DNA is TGTGCCAGCAGCCAACCCGGGACTAGCTGGATGGTGGCGACCCAGTACTTC.

The gene calls are TRBV3-1 (or the pseudogene TRBV3-2) and TRBJ2-7, with 9 bases lining up with TRBD2. The CDR3 spans 17 residues. Germline-derived CDR1 and CDR2 are LGHDT and YNNKEL (reference sequence). The ends lost 4 bases at V and 2 bases at J; junction bases unmatched: 12. The CDR3 loop is CASSPEWFSGRAYEQYF. CDR3 coding DNA: TGTGCCAGCAGCCCCGAGTGGTTTAGCGGGAGAGCCTACGAGCAGTACTTC.

The chain employs TRBV13 and TRBJ1-2, with D hard to call. V lost 0 bases and J lost 7, with 6 bases in between. Germline lookup yields CDR1 PRHDT and CDR2 FYEKMQ (reference sequence). CDR3 size: 12 residues. CDR3 sequence: CASSLGVLGYTF. The CDR3 DNA is TGTGCCAGCAGCTTAGGCGTTCTTGGCTACACCTTC.

The chain employs TRBV5-4 and TRBJ2-2; 7 positions agree with TRBD2. This CDR3 has 17 residues. The junction had 10 bases not matched to a gene; V was cut back by 4 bases and J by 1 base. Germline CDR1 is SGHNT and CDR2 is YYREEE (reference sequence). The CDR3 protein is CASSPRGSGQNTGELFF. CDR3 nucleotides: TGTGCCAGCAGCCCGCGCGGTAGCGGGCAGAACACCGGGGAGCTGTTTTTT.

The rearrangement joins TRBV7-2 to TRBJ1-6, with a tentative D call TRBD1 (6 bases). This CDR3 is built from 15 residues. The ends were cut back, 8 bases at V and 10 bases at J, with 21 bases in the middle. Per germline, CDR1 SGHTA and CDR2 FQGNSA. The DNA for the CDR3 is TGTGCCAGCGGCCAAATCAGGGGCGCGGAGTCACCCCTCCACTTT. This gives the protein CASGQIRGAESPLHF.

This chain joins TRBV3-1 (or the pseudogene TRBV3-2) and TRBJ2-1; 9 nucleotides match TRBD1. Germline CDR1 and CDR2: LGHDT and YNNKEL (reference sequence). The CDR3 sequence is 14 residues long. Trimming at V came to 5 bases and at J to 4 bases, leaving 3 bases not matched to a gene. CDR3 sequence: CASSGTGMYNEQFF. The CDR3 DNA follows: TGTGCCAGCAGCGGGACAGGGATGTACAATGAGCAGTTCTTC.

In its sample, this clone was seen once. V gene TRBV6-5 combines with J gene TRBJ1-1; the match to TRBD1 covers 8 bases. Germline values: CDR1 MNHEY, CDR2 SVGAGI. The CDR3 is 15 residues long. The ends lost 6 bases at V and 8 bases at J; junction bases unmatched: 14. The CDR3, as DNA: TGTGCCAGCAGAGATCAGGGGGCTGGACGTAACGAAGCTTTCTTT. It specifies CASRDQGAGRNEAFF.

This chain joins TRBV27 and TRBJ2-6; the match to TRBD1 covers 7 bases. CDR1 and CDR2 (germline): MNHEY, SMNVEV (reference sequence). CDR3 size: 19 residues. Trimming cost V 5 bases and J 2 bases; bases outside gene matches: 15. Here the CDR3 DNA reads TGTGCCAGCAGTCCCACCCACAGGGGAGTAAAACCTGGGGCCAACGTCCTGACTTTC. This gives the protein CASSPTHRGVKPGANVLTF.

The chain employs TRBV3-1 (or the pseudogene TRBV3-2) and TRBJ2-1, with D uncertain. The germline V and J ends were trimmed by 2 bases and 9 bases, with 17 bases remaining between them. The CDR3 consists of 15 residues. Germline loops: CDR1 LGHDT, CDR2 YNNKEL (reference sequence). The CDR3 DNA follows: TGTGCCAGCAGCCAATTGGGCTTTGTTTTCTTTGAGCAGTTCTTC. The encoded protein is CASSQLGFVFFEQFF.

The chain is built from TRBV7-2 and TRBJ1-3; D is unclear. The CDR3 is 15 amino acids. CDR1 SGHTA and CDR2 FQGNSA come from the germline V gene. Trimming shortened V by 2 bases and J by 0 bases, and 8 bases separated the two germline ends. The CDR3 loop is CASSLLPSSGNTIYF. The CDR3 coding sequence is TGTGCCAGCAGCTTACTTCCCAGCTCTGGAAACACCATATATTTT.

V and J are TRBV5-1 and TRBJ1-1, with a tentative D call TRBD1 (5 bases). The CDR3 runs 15 residues. CDR1 is SGHRS and CDR2 is YFSETQ in the germline V gene. V lost 4 bases and J 1 base, leaving 14 bases between the germline ends. CDR3 sequence: CASSRIPGENTEAFF. The CDR3 DNA is TGCGCCAGCAGCAGAATACCGGGGGAGAACACTGAAGCTTTCTTT.

This clone has a single count. The CDR3 spells CASKQGIIYEQYF. DNA of the CDR3: TGTGCCAGCAAACAGGGTATTATCTACGAGCAGTACTTC. The rearrangement uses TRBV2 and TRBJ2-7, with D perhaps TRBD1 (6 bases). The CDR3 runs to 13 residues. The V and J ends lost 7 bases and 3 bases respectively, with 13 bases between them. Germline CDR1 is SNHLY and CDR2 is FYNNEI.

This chain connects TRBV2 to TRBJ2-1, with 13 bases aligning to TRBD2. V was pared by 5 bases and J by 6 bases, with 4 bases of the junction left unmatched. CDR1 is SNHLY and CDR2 is FYNNEI in the germline V gene. The CDR3 covers 15 residues. The CDR3 region has the DNA TGTGCCAGCAGTTTCGGGACTAGCGGGACCAATGAGCAGTTCTTC. It codes for CASSFGTSGTNEQFF.

Concerning this clone itself: A read error may account for a junction end that differs from germline. The gene calls are TRBV7-2 and TRBJ2-5; TRBD2 aligns across 11 bases. CDR3 length: 14 residues. Germline values: CDR1 SGHTA, CDR2 FQGNSA. DNA for the CDR3: TGTGCCAGCAGTTTAGCGGGAGGGTTGGAGACCCAGTACTTC. This codes for CASSLAGGLETQYF. Full variable domain (remainder filled in from reference TRBV7-2 and TRBJ2-5): GAGVSQSPSNKVTEKGKDVELRCDPISGHTALYWYRQSLGQGLEFLIYFQGNSAPDKSGLPSDRFSAERTGGSVSTLTIQRTQQEDSAVYLCASSLAGGLETQYFGPGTRLLVL.

This chain connects TRBV3-1 (or the pseudogene TRBV3-2) to TRBJ1-1, with TRBD1 as a possible D gene (6 bases). Germline values: CDR1 LGHDT, CDR2 YNNKEL (reference sequence). This CDR3 region has 15 residues. V was trimmed by 0 bases and J by 3 bases, leaving 11 bases between them. The CDR3 DNA sequence: TGTGCCAGCAGCCAAGAAGGGGGGGCAGACACTGAAGCTTTCTTT. Amino acids: CASSQEGGADTEAFF.

This clone was recorded a few times. CDR3 amino acids: CASSQGPTQSTGELFF. The CDR3, as DNA: TGCGCCAGCAGCCAGGGGCCTACCCAGAGCACCGGGGAGCTGTTTTTT. V and J are TRBV5-1 and TRBJ2-2, with D perhaps TRBD1 (6 bases). The germline gives CDR1 SGHRS, CDR2 YFSETQ. Between the trimmed V and J ends, which lost 4 bases and 4 bases, there was a span of 17 bases. The CDR3 is 16 residues long.

The V gene is TRBV15, the J gene TRBJ1-4; no firm D call. Trimming removed 0 bases at V and 0 bases at J, with 11 bases between. The CDR3 has 17 amino acids. CDR1 and CDR2 from the germline V gene are LNHNV and YYDKDF (reference sequence). As DNA, the CDR3 is TGTGCCACCAGCAGAGATTCGAGTACTGCAACTAATGAAAAACTGTTTTTT. This translates into CATSRDSSTATNEKLFF.

The chain is built from TRBV4-1 and TRBJ1-3, with D unresolved. Germline V CDR1 and CDR2: MGHRA, YSYEKL. The CDR3 has 17 residues. The V and J ends lost 3 bases and 0 bases respectively, with 15 bases between them. The CDR3 spells CASSHMTEGISGNTIYF. The CDR3 nucleotides read TGCGCCAGCAGCCACATGACGGAGGGTATCTCTGGAAACACCATATATTTT.

The chain couples TRBV2 to TRBJ2-7, with TRBD1 matching over 10 bases. This CDR3 has 15 residues. Losses at the gene ends were 0 bases for V and 6 bases for J; bases not matched to a gene: 5. The germline CDR1 and CDR2 sequences are SNHLY and FYNNEI. The CDR3 loop is CASSEAGTGASEQYF. The CDR3 nucleotides are TGTGCCAGCAGTGAAGCGGGGACAGGGGCCAGCGAGCAGTACTTC.

The gene calls are TRBV5-4 and TRBJ2-2; D perhaps matches TRBD2 (5 bases). The CDR3 sequence is 15 residues long. CDR1 and CDR2 (germline): SGHNT, YYREEE (reference sequence). Trimming took 4 bases from V and 7 from J, leaving 17 bases between them. The chain's CDR3 is CASSALVGVNGELFF. The CDR3 DNA follows: TGTGCCAGCAGCGCGCTTGTGGGAGTGAACGGGGAGCTGTTTTTT.

CDR3 nucleotides: TGTGCCAGCAGACCCGGCGGGGACTATGGCTACACCTTC. Translation: CASRPGGDYGYTF. This chain connects TRBV28 to TRBJ1-2; D gene unclear. Germline-derived CDR1 and CDR2 are MDHEN and SYDVKM. V was trimmed by 6 bases and J by 3 bases, leaving 11 bases between them. The CDR3 is made up of 13 amino acids.

The J gene is TRBJ2-1, the V gene TRBV11-2; TRBD2 matches 11 bases. This CDR3 is 17 amino acids long. J lost 8 bases, V lost 0 bases, and 9 bases had no gene match. Germline-derived CDR1 and CDR2 are SGHAT and FQNNGV. The CDR3 DNA is TGTGCCAGCAGCTTAGATCTGGTAGCGGGAGGGTCGTATGAGCAGTTCTTC. It encodes CASSLDLVAGGSYEQFF.

The chain uses TRBV10-3 and TRBJ2-2; unclear D gene. CDR1 and CDR2 (germline): ENHRY, SYGVKD. The length of the CDR3 is 14 residues. Deletions cut 6 bases from V and 1 base from J, with 9 bases between. CDR3 in DNA: TGTGCCATCAGGGTGGGCCAGAACACCGGGGAGCTGTTTTTT. Encoded protein: CAIRVGQNTGELFF.

This chain links TRBV23-1 with TRBJ2-7; no clear D gene. TRBV23-1 is recorded as an ORF, its role being uncertain. The CDR3 runs to 14 residues. The V and J ends lost 9 bases and 0 bases respectively, with 15 bases between them. The CDR3 nucleotides read TGCGCCAGAATCCTCCAGAGGAACTCCTACGAGCAGTACTTC. Its protein product is CARILQRNSYEQYF.

The chain combines TRBV7-9 with TRBJ1-2, with 9 bases identical to TRBD1. This CDR3 spans 13 amino acids. The J segment lost 7 bases and the V segment lost 3 bases, leaving 3 bases of the junction unmatched. Per the germline V gene, CDR1 is SEHNR and CDR2 is FQNEAQ (reference sequence). CDR3: CASSFGTGLGYTF. The CDR3 DNA is TGTGCCAGCAGCTTTGGGACAGGGCTTGGCTACACCTTC.

The V and J genes are TRBV24-1 and TRBJ2-7; the D gene is possibly TRBD2 (6 bases). Trimming stripped 3 bases from V and 5 bases from J, with 10 bases between. CDR3 length: 13 residues. Germline V CDR1 and CDR2: KGHDR, SFDVKD. In DNA form, the CDR3 reads TGTGCCACCAGTGATGGGGGACTTGACGAGCAGTACTTC. It encodes CATSDGGLDEQYF.